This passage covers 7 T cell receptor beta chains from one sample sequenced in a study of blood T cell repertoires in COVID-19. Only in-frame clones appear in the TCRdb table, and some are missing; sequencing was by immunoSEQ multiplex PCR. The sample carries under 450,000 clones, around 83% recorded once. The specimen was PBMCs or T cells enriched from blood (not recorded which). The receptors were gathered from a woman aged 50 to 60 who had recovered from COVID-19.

The CDR3 reads CATSSSPGNGYTF. CDR3 nucleotide sequence: TGTGCCACCAGCAGCTCCCCAGGGAATGGCTACACCTTC. This chain links TRBV15 with TRBJ1-2; a possible D gene is TRBD1 (5 bases). Per germline, CDR1 LNHNV and CDR2 YYDKDF (reference sequence). The CDR3 spans 13 residues. V lost 3 bases and J lost 6, with 11 bases in between.

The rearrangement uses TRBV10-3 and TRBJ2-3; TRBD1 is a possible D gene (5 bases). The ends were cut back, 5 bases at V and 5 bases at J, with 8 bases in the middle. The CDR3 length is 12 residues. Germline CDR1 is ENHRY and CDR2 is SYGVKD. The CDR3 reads CAISQGLDTQYF. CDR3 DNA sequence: TGTGCCATCAGTCAGGGCCTAGATACGCAGTATTTT.

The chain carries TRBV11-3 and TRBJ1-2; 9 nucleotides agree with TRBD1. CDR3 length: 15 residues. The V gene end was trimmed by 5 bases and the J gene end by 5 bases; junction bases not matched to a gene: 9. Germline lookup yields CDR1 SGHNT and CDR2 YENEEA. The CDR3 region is CASSHRGQGPYGYTF. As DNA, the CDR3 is TGTGCCAGCAGCCACCGGGGACAGGGCCCGTATGGCTACACCTTC.

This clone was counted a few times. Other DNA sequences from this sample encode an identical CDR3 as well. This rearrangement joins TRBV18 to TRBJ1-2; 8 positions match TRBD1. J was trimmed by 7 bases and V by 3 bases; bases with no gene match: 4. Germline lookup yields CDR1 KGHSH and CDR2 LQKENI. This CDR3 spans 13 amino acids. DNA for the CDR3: TGTGCCAGCTCACCGGACAGGGACGGTGGCTACACCTTC. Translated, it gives CASSPDRDGGYTF.

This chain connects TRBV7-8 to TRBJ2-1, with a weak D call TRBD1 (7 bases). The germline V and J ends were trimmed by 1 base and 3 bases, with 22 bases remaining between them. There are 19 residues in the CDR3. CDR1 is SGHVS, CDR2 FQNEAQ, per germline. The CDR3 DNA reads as TGTGCCAGCAGCTTAGGTGGAGGGATGACAGGGCCCCTCTACAATGAGCAGTTCTTC. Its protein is CASSLGGGMTGPLYNEQFF.

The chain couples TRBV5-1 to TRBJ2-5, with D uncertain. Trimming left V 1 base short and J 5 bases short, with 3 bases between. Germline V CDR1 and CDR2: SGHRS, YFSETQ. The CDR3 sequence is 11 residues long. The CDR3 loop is CASSLSETQYF. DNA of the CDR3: TGCGCCAGCAGCTTGTCGGAGACCCAGTACTTC. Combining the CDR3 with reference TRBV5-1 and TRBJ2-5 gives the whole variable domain KAGVTQTPRYLIKTRGQQVTLSCSPISGHRSVSWYQQTPGQGLQFLFEYFSETQRNKGNFPGRFSGRQFSNSRSEMNVSTLELGDSALYLCASSLSETQYFGPGTRLLVL.

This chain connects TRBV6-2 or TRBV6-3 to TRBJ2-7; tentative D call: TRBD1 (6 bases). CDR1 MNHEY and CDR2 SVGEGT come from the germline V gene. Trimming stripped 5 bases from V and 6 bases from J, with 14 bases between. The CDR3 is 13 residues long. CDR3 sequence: CASSTGHLSEQYF. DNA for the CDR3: TGTGCCAGCAGTACGGGACACCTTAGCGAGCAGTACTTC.